Presented here are 28 T cell receptor beta chains from one specimen sequenced in a study of blood T cell repertoires in COVID-19. Generated by immunoSEQ multiplex PCR, the TCRdb table keeps only in-frame clones and is missing some. The sample lists about 130,000 clones, 65% to 90% occurring once. Sequenced input: PBMCs or T cells enriched from blood (not recorded which). Receptor source: a woman in her forties or fifties who had recovered from COVID-19.

The chain uses TRBV11-2 and TRBJ2-3; no reliable D call. The CDR3 runs 15 residues. Trimming took 4 bases from V and 3 from J, leaving 14 bases between them. The V gene's germline CDR1 is SGHAT and CDR2 FQNNGV. The CDR3 DNA follows: TGTGCCAGCAGCTCCATACTCGGTATGACAGATACGCAGTATTTT. It codes for CASSSILGMTDTQYF.

The chain recombines TRBV7-6 with TRBJ2-3; TRBD2 agrees at 14 bases. This CDR3 comprises 19 residues. CDR1 is SGHVS and CDR2 is FNYEAQ in the germline V gene. V was pared by 2 bases and J by 4 bases, with 11 bases of the junction left unmatched. CDR3 nucleotides: TGTGCCAGCAGCTTATCGACTAGCGGGGGGGCCTCTTGGGCAGATACGCAGTATTTT. Translated, it gives CASSLSTSGGASWADTQYF.

The chain employs TRBV6-4 and TRBJ1-2; D call uncertain. CDR1 is MRHNA and CDR2 is SNTAGT in the germline V gene. The V gene lost 3 bases and the J gene lost 7 bases, with 12 bases spanning the gap. There are 13 residues in the CDR3. The CDR3 protein is CASSEWPGAGYTF. The DNA of the CDR3 is TGTGCCAGCAGTGAGTGGCCGGGTGCTGGCTACACCTTC.

The J gene is TRBJ1-4, the V gene TRBV19; weak D call: TRBD1 (5 bases). CDR1 is LNHDA, CDR2 SQIVND, per germline (reference sequence). V dropped 6 bases and J dropped 8 bases, with 16 bases sitting between them. The length of the CDR3 is 14 residues. The CDR3 reads CASRRSTEEEKLFF. Here the CDR3 DNA reads TGTGCCAGTAGGAGGTCGACAGAGGAGGAAAAACTGTTTTTT.

This chain links TRBV5-8 with TRBJ2-1; 9 nucleotides line up with TRBD2. This CDR3 is 15 amino acids long. Unmatched junction bases numbered 6, after V lost 4 bases and J lost 4 bases. Germline CDR1 reads SGHTS; CDR2 reads YDEGEE. CDR3 in DNA: TGTGCCAGCAGCCACCTGGCGGGGGGGTACAATGAGCAGTTCTTC. This sequence encodes CASSHLAGGYNEQFF.

The chain recombines TRBV7-9 with TRBJ2-7, with D maybe TRBD2 (5 bases). This CDR3 region has 16 residues. Germline lookup yields CDR1 SEHNR and CDR2 FQNEAQ (reference sequence). V lost 5 bases to trimming and J lost 0 bases, with 17 bases between them. The CDR3 DNA reads TGTGCCAGCAGCCCCTGGCTCTTAGGGAGCTCCTACGAGCAGTACTTC. The encoded protein is CASSPWLLGSSYEQYF.

The chain links TRBV4-1 to TRBJ1-3; D is uncertain. The CDR3 contains 15 residues. Per the germline V gene, CDR1 is MGHRA and CDR2 is YSYEKL. With 0 bases removed from V and 0 bases from J, the gap between germline ends came to 6 bases. CDR3 sequence: CASSQEGDSGNTIYF. CDR3 DNA sequence: TGCGCCAGCAGCCAAGAAGGAGACTCTGGAAACACCATATATTTT.

J is TRBJ1-2 and V is TRBV9, with 7 bases that match TRBD1. V trimming: 0 bases; J trimming: 4 bases; junction bases outside the gene matches: 6. Germline lookup yields CDR1 SGDLS and CDR2 YYNGEE. The CDR3 sequence is 15 residues long. In DNA, the CDR3 is TGTGCCAGCAGCGTAGGACGAGGGGGCGGCTATGGCTACACCTTC. Its translation is CASSVGRGGGYGYTF.

This chain joins TRBV7-9 and TRBJ2-7, with D possibly matching TRBD1 (6 bases). Germline lookup yields CDR1 SEHNR and CDR2 FQNEAQ (reference sequence). The ends were cut back, 7 bases at V and 7 bases at J, with 17 bases in the middle. The CDR3 is 13 residues long. CDR3 in amino acids: CASTRDTSREQYF. For the CDR3, the DNA is TGTGCCAGCACCCGGGACACCTCCCGTGAGCAGTACTTC. Full variable domain (missing parts from reference TRBV7-9 and TRBJ2-7): DTGVSQNPRHKITKRGQNVTFRCDPISEHNRLYWYRQTLGQGPEFLTYFQNEAQLEKSRLLSDRFSAERPKGSFSTLEIQRTEQGDSAMYLCASTRDTSREQYFGPGTRLTVT.

The CDR3 nucleotides read TGCAGTGCTAGTGTCAGTAACTATGGCTACACCTTC. Encoded protein: CSASVSNYGYTF. The chain combines TRBV20-1 with TRBJ1-2, with unresolved D. V was clipped by 3 bases and J by 1 base, with 6 bases between them. Germline loops: CDR1 DFQATT, CDR2 SNEGSKA (reference sequence). This CDR3 is built from 12 residues.

The chain joins TRBV10-3 to TRBJ2-5, with D possibly TRBD2 on 5 matching bases. CDR3 length: 16 amino acids. CDR1 ENHRY and CDR2 SYGVKD come from the germline V gene. Between the trimmed V and J ends, which lost 0 bases and 4 bases, there was a span of 15 bases. In nucleotides, the CDR3 is TGTGCCATCAGTGAGTCGATGGGTCCTAGCCCAGAGACCCAGTACTTC. Translated, it gives CAISESMGPSPETQYF.

This clone was found once. The chain recombines TRBV5-6 with TRBJ2-7, with 8 bases lining up with TRBD1. The length of the CDR3 is 14 residues. J lost 6 bases, V lost 6 bases, and 11 bases had no gene match. Germline loops: CDR1 SGHDT, CDR2 YYEEEE. The CDR3 region has the DNA TGTGCCAGCAACGGACAGGGTCGGTTGGGCGAGCAGTACTTC. This sequence encodes CASNGQGRLGEQYF. The variable domain in full, with the rest retrieved from reference TRBV5-6 and TRBJ2-7, is DAGVTQSPTHLIKTRGQQVTLRCSPKSGHDTVSWYQQALGQGPQFIFQYYEEEERQRGNFPDRFSGHQFPNYSSELNVNALLLGDSALYLCASNGQGRLGEQYFGPGTRLTVT.

The V and J genes are TRBV23-1 and TRBJ1-1; 7 positions match TRBD1. TRBV23-1 is sorted into the ORF group, with uncertain function. There are 16 residues in the CDR3. Germline trimming cut 0 bases from V and 0 bases from J; bases unmatched to any gene: 4. CDR3: CASSQSTGPMNTEAFF. DNA for the CDR3: TGCGCCAGCAGTCAATCGACAGGGCCTATGAACACTGAAGCTTTCTTT.

The rearrangement uses TRBV12-3 or TRBV12-4 and TRBJ1-2, with D possibly TRBD1 on 5 matching bases. The CDR3 has 11 residues. Trimming took 9 bases from V and 8 from J, leaving 13 bases between them. CDR3 protein: CASGGGDGYTF. Written as DNA, the CDR3 is TGTGCCAGTGGGGGGGGTGACGGCTACACCTTC.

V usage is TRBV14 and J usage is TRBJ1-2, with no clear D. The V end was cut by 0 bases, the J end by 5 bases, with 19 bases between. The germline V gene encodes CDR1 SGHDN and CDR2 FVKESK. The CDR3 contains 17 residues. The CDR3 loop is CASSQDNPGRASYGYTF. The CDR3 DNA reads TGTGCCAGCAGCCAAGATAATCCCGGGAGGGCCTCGTATGGCTACACCTTC.

The genes are TRBV12-3 or TRBV12-4 and TRBJ1-2, with TRBD1 as a possible D gene (6 bases). The CDR3 spans 12 residues. Deletions cut 7 bases from V and 8 bases from J, with 14 bases between. The CDR3 nucleotides are TGTGCCAGCACGCTGAGGGGGGGCGGCTACACCTTC. This gives the protein CASTLRGGGYTF.

The CDR3 DNA sequence: TGTGCCAGCAGCATAGAGACAGGTCCCCTCTCCGAGCAGTACTTC. Encoded protein: CASSIETGPLSEQYF. This sequence joins TRBV5-5 and TRBJ2-7; possibly TRBD1 for D (6 bases). The CDR3 spans 15 residues. Germline CDR1 SGHKS, CDR2 YYEKEE (reference sequence). The V gene lost 4 bases and the J gene lost 6 bases, with 20 bases spanning the gap.

The chain links TRBV6-1 to TRBJ1-5; D remains ambiguous. V lost 3 bases, J lost 7 bases, and 13 bases lay in between. Germline V gives CDR1 MNHNS, CDR2 SASEGT. The CDR3 is 14 residues long. CDR3 protein: CASSEVGVGQPQHF. The CDR3 nucleotides are TGTGCCAGCAGTGAGGTCGGGGTAGGCCAGCCCCAGCATTTT.

This clone has a handful of counts. The gene calls are TRBV5-6 and TRBJ1-5, with 7 bases matching TRBD1. Unmatched junction bases numbered 3, after V lost 4 bases and J lost 5 bases. Germline V CDR1 and CDR2: SGHDT, YYEEEE. The CDR3 is made up of 13 amino acids. The CDR3 spells CASSPRGDQPQHF. The CDR3, as DNA: TGTGCCAGCAGCCCCAGGGGGGATCAGCCCCAGCATTTT.

This chain's CDR3 is CASSPRGSYGYTF. The CDR3 DNA reads as TGTGCCAGCAGTCCCCGCGGAAGCTATGGCTACACCTTC. The rearrangement uses TRBV27 and TRBJ1-2; D uncertain. CDR1 and CDR2 (germline): MNHEY, SMNVEV (reference sequence). This CDR3 has 13 residues. Trimming left V 5 bases short and J 4 bases short, with 11 bases between.

This clone was recorded only once. V and J are TRBV10-1 and TRBJ2-5, with 12 bases that match TRBD2. CDR3 size: 17 residues. In germline, CDR1 is WNHNN, CDR2 SYGVQD (reference sequence). V lost 3 bases and J lost 5; bases outside the gene matches: 10. The CDR3 DNA is TGCGCCAGCAGTGACGGAACTAGCGGGGGGCCGGGGGAGACCCAGTACTTC. The encoded protein is CASSDGTSGGPGETQYF.

The V and J genes are TRBV11-3 and TRBJ2-5; maybe TRBD2 (5 bases). Trimming stripped 2 bases from V and 5 bases from J, with 9 bases between. Germline-derived CDR1 and CDR2 are SGHNT and YENEEA. The CDR3 totals 13 residues. Written as DNA, the CDR3 is TGTGCCAGCAGCTTATTGGGGAGTGAGACCCAGTACTTC. Translating it yields CASSLLGSETQYF.

The chain couples TRBV3-1 (or the pseudogene TRBV3-2) to TRBJ1-2; possible D gene TRBD1, 5 bases. CDR3 size: 16 residues. V was cut by 0 bases and J by 9 bases, with 20 bases left in between. Per germline, CDR1 LGHDT and CDR2 YNNKEL (reference sequence). DNA for the CDR3: TGTGCCAGCAGCCAAGAAGGGGAAGGGCCCGGGAGTAGCTACACCTTC. Translating it yields CASSQEGEGPGSSYTF.

The chain joins TRBV30 to TRBJ2-5, with 9 bases lining up with TRBD1. Trimming at V came to 7 bases and at J to 0 bases, leaving 15 bases not matched to a gene. CDR3 length: 17 amino acids. CDR1 and CDR2 from the germline V gene are GTSNPN and SVGIG (reference sequence). The CDR3 nucleotides read TGTGCCTTGAGCGGGACAGGGCCCTCCTGGTACCAAGAGACCCAGTACTTC. Its translation: CALSGTGPSWYQETQYF.

V is TRBV11-3 and J is TRBJ2-2; D unresolved. The V end lost 0 bases, the J end lost 4 bases, and 6 bases lay between the germline ends. Germline V gene lookup returns CDR1 SGHNT and CDR2 YENEEA. The CDR3 sequence is 14 residues long. CDR3 region: CASSLDPLTGELFF. CDR3 bases: TGTGCCAGCAGCTTAGATCCCCTCACCGGGGAGCTGTTTTTT.

V gene TRBV5-1 combines with J gene TRBJ1-1; D gene unclear. This CDR3 comprises 15 residues. Germline CDR1 and CDR2: SGHRS and YFSETQ. V was cut by 2 bases and J by 3 bases, with 14 bases left in between. The CDR3 spells CASSFGESSDTEAFF. CDR3 nucleotides: TGCGCCAGCAGCTTCGGGGAAAGCTCGGACACTGAAGCTTTCTTT.

The chain is built from TRBV4-2 and TRBJ2-3; 8 bases map to TRBD2. The germline CDR1 and CDR2 sequences are LGHNA and YNFKEQ. This CDR3 contains 15 residues. The ends lost 4 bases at V and 6 bases at J; junction bases unmatched: 9. In nucleotides, the CDR3 is TGTGCCAGCAGCCCGGGCGGGGGGAGCGGGGATACGCAGTATTTT. This gives the protein CASSPGGGSGDTQYF.

The chain is built from TRBV19 and TRBJ2-7; 9 positions match TRBD2. This CDR3 contains 13 residues. After removal of 6 bases from V and 3 bases from J, the junction contained 3 bases not matched to a gene. The germline V gene has CDR1 LNHDA and CDR2 SQIVND (reference sequence). CDR3 loop: CASSNSGGYEQYF. The CDR3 bases are TGTGCCAGTAGCAATAGCGGGGGCTACGAGCAGTACTTC.